This TCR beta chain stems from a study of T cells in Graves' hyperthyroidism and ophthalmopathy. Study details: Peripheral blood was obtained at initial diagnosis, preceding any treatment. Broader study findings: In the blood, most expanded thyroid clonotypes above 0.001 appeared as well.

V was trimmed by 4 bases and J by 6 bases, leaving 12 bases between them. The CDR3 is 14 residues long. Uncontrolled infection, other autoimmune disease, pregnancy or lactation led to exclusion. Diagnoses rested on clinical symptoms, serum thyroxine and TRAb, thyroid ultrasound and orbital computed tomography. The TCR beta CDR3 regions underwent amplification using RNA transcripts as the source. First-round RT-PCR of the TCR CDR3 relied on the HTBI primer set. TCRdb re-called the multiplex PCR reads through MiXCR, storing one row per CDR3 protein. The table has about 510,000 distinct CDR3 sequences, 14% seen once. This clonotype appeared many times. Its antigen is currently unknown.

The sequenced sample consisted of blood. This rearrangement joins TRBV12-3 or TRBV12-4 to TRBJ2-2, with no clear D. The receptor comes from a woman aged 35 to 49 with Graves' hyperthyroidism. The CDR3 loop is CASSSGSTSGELFF. The CDR3 DNA reads TGTGCCAGCAGTTCTGGGTCAACATCCGGGGAGCTGTTTTTT.